This TCR beta chain appears in the sequencing data of a study of blood T cell repertoires in COVID-19. The germline V gene has CDR1 SEHNR and CDR2 FQNEAQ (reference sequence). V dropped 5 bases and J dropped 2 bases, with 12 bases sitting between them. The CDR3 runs to 14 residues. In the original analysis: Nucleated cell counts were estimated from reference gene primer amplification. The assay was immunoSEQ multiplex PCR, and TCRdb's table has in-frame clones only and misses some. D and trimming come from the DNA, and the V and J calls and clone size come from that table. The sample yields around 230,000 clones, about 88% seen once. The recovered donors of Cohort 3 showed two negative PCRs, clearance, or symptom resolution.

The V and J genes are TRBV7-9 and TRBJ1-2, with D possibly matching TRBD1 (5 bases). This TCR was sampled from a woman aged 25 to 39 who had recovered from COVID-19. Sequencing input: PBMCs or T cells enriched from blood (not recorded which). The chain's CDR3 is CASSRDSLNYGYTF. CDR3 nucleotides: TGTGCCAGCAGCCGGGACTCTCTGAACTATGGCTACACCTTC.